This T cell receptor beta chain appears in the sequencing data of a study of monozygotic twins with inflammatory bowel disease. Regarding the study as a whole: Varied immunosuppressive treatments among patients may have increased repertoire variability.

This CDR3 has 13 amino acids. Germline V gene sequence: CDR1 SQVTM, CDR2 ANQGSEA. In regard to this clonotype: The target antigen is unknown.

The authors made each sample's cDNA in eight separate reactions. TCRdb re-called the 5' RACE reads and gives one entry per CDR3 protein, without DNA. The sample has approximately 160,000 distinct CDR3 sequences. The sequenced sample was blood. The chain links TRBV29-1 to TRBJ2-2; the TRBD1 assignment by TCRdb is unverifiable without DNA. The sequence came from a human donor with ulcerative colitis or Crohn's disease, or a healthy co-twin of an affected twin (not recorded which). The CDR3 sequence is CSVGTGFTGELFF.